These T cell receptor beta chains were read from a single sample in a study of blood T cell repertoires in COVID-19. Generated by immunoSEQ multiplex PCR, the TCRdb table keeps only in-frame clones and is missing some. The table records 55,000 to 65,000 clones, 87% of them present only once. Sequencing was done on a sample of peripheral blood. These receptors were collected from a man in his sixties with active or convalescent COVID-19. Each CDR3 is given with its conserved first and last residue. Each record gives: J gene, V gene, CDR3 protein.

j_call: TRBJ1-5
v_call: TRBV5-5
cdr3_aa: CASSLVVNSNQPQHF

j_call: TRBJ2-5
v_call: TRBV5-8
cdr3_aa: CASSFRAGFQETQYF

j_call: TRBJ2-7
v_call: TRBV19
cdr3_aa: CASSPGTEKQYF

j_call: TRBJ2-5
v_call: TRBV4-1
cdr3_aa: CASSQAVQETQYF

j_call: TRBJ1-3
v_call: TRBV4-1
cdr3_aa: CASSQDGSSGNTIYF

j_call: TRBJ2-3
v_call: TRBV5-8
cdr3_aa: CASSSGTTHTDTQYF

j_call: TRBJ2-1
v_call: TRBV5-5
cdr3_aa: CASSSDNYNEQFF

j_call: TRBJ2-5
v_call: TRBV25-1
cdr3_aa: CASSEGEAGDQETQYF

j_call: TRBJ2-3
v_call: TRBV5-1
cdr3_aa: CASSFSGGSTDTQYF

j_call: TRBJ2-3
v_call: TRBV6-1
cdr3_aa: CASSELVTDTQYF

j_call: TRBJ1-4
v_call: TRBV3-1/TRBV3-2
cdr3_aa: CASSPRRRNEKLFF

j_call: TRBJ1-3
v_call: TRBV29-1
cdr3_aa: CSVEEGGRRNTIYF

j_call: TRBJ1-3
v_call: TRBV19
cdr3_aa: CASSSDRLSGNTIYF

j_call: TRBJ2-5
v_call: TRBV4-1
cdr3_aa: CASSQDSGWKTQYF

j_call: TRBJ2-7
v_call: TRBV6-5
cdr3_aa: CASKPRGQYEQYF

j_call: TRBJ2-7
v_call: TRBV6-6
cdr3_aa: CASSSPGQGTYEQYF

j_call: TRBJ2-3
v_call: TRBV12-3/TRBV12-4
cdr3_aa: CASSTARIDTQYF

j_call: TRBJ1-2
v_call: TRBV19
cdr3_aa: CASIARDRLYGYTF

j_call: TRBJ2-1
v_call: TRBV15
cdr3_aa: CATSRDWVAGGLYNEQFF

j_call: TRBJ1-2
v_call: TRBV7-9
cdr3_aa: CASRGDDRGLRGYTF

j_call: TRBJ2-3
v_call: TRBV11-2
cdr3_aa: CASRGPFTDTQYF

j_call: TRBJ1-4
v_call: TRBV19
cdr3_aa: CASTEDSYNEKLFF

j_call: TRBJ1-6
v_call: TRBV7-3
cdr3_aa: CASSFGQGNSPLHF

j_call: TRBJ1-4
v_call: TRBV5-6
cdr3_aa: CASSPRWISNEKLFF

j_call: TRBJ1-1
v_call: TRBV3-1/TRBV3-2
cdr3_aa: CASSHGGFTEAFF

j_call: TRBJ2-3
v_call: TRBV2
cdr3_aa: CASSSGTGSRDTQYF

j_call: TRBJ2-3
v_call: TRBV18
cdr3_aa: CASSPQASGRVTDTQYF

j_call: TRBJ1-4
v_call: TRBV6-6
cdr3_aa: CASSPGQGLEKLFF

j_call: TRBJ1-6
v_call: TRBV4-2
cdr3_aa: CASSQTRTGINSPLHF

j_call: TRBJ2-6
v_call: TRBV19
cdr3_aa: CASRRQVFGANVLTF

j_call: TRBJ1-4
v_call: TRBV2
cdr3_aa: CASRPNQEKLFF

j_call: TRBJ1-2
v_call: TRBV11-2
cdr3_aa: CASSLDHRGVGYTF

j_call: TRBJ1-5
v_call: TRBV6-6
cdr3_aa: CASSLIQTGNNQPQHF

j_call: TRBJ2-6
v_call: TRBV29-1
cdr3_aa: CSVSGHRPSSGANVLTF

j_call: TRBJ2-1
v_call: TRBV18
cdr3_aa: CASSPILAGGYNEQFF

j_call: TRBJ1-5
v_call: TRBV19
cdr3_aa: CASRLGGQRILPQHF

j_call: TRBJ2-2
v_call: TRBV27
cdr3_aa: CASSLGTLNTGELFF

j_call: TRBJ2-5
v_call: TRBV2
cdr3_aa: CASSGGTGARETQYF

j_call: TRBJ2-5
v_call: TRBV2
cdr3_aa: CASSVTGQPSETQYF

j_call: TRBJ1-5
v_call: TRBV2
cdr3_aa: CASSEPVDSNQPQHF

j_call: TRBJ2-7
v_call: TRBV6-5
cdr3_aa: CASSYQAGVYEQYF